This T cell receptor beta chain came from a study of CD8 T cells in ankylosing spondylitis. Study-level points and caveats: Apparently characteristic of ankylosing spondylitis blood was a TCR beta motif (roughly 8 highly homologous variants).

This clonotype was recorded only once. Its antigen is still unknown. This CDR3 region has 15 residues. Trimming took 0 bases from V and 10 from J, leaving 13 bases between them. CDR1 MNHEY and CDR2 SMNVEV come from the germline V gene (reference sequence). Molecular-barcoded quantitative 5'-RACE produced these TCR beta libraries. TCRdb ran MiXCR on the 5' RACE reads and lists one entry per CDR3 protein. The sample comprises roughly 700,000 distinct CDR3 sequences, over 15% of which are singletons, and under 20% rests with the top ten. The sequenced sample consisted of blood, either unsorted or a sorted T cell fraction (not recorded which). This chain uses TRBV27 with TRBJ1-6; TRBD1 is a possible D gene (6 bases). The TCR originated in a male donor with ankylosing spondylitis. The CDR3 is CASSLSWGAASPLHF. The CDR3 DNA follows: TGTGCCAGCAGTTTATCTTGGGGGGCAGCCTCACCCCTCCACTTT.